The 5 T cell receptor beta chains below all came from one sample that was sequenced in a study of shared clonotypes between healthy human individuals. CD8 cells regarded as naive lacked CD45RO, were positively chosen for CCR7, and omitted terminally differentiated effector memory CD45RA+ cells. This table comes from immunoSEQ multiplex PCR, and its TCRdb copy is limited to in-frame clones, with some not included. The table records millions of clones, less than 95% of them present only once. The source material was naive CD8+ T cells sorted from blood. These receptor sequences come from a young man in good health.

The chain joins TRBV4-3 to TRBJ2-7; TRBD2 aligns across 10 bases. The J segment lost 1 base and the V segment lost 1 base, leaving 7 bases of the junction unmatched. CDR1 is LGHNA and CDR2 is YSLEER in the germline V gene. The length of the CDR3 is 17 residues. CDR3 sequence reads: CASSQGLAGESSYEQYF. In nucleotides, the CDR3 is TGCGCCAGCAGCCAAGGCCTAGCGGGAGAGTCATCCTACGAGCAGTACTTC.

The V and J genes are TRBV6-6 and TRBJ1-2, with 11 nucleotides matching TRBD1. From germline, CDR1 is MNHNY and CDR2 SVGAGI (reference sequence). This CDR3 contains 16 residues. The V gene end was trimmed by 4 bases and the J gene end by 7 bases; junction bases not matched to a gene: 11. The CDR3 DNA sequence: TGTGCCAGCAGTTGGTCGGACAGGGGGCGCGGTTTTGGCTACACCTTC. This gives the protein CASSWSDRGRGFGYTF.

This clone was recorded once. The J gene is TRBJ2-5, the V gene TRBV11-2, with 11 bases that match TRBD2. Germline CDR1 SGHAT, CDR2 FQNNGV. The J segment lost 2 bases and the V segment lost 1 base, leaving 6 bases of the junction unmatched. The CDR3 consists of 17 residues. CDR3 sequence (DNA): TGTGCCAGCAGCTTAGCCCTAGCGGGAGGCATACAAGAGACCCAGTACTTC. Its translation: CASSLALAGGIQETQYF.

This clone was detected once. The chain couples TRBV27 to TRBJ2-2, with a tentative D call TRBD2 (6 bases). CDR1 is MNHEY and CDR2 is SMNVEV in the germline V gene (reference sequence). The CDR3 has 15 amino acids. With 5 bases removed from V and 1 base from J, the gap between germline ends came to 11 bases. As DNA, the CDR3 is TGTGCCAGCAGTCGCGGGACGCGGAACACCGGGGAGCTGTTTTTT. Its translation: CASSRGTRNTGELFF.

The rearrangement links TRBV15 to TRBJ1-3; tentative D call: TRBD1 (5 bases). Looked up from germline, CDR1 is LNHNV and CDR2 is YYDKDF (reference sequence). Trimming pared 0 bases from V and 4 bases from J, leaving 16 bases between. This CDR3 region has 17 residues. DNA of the CDR3: TGTGCCACCAGCAGAGATCAGGGCTTTGGCCTAGGAAACACCATATATTTT. Translated: CATSRDQGFGLGNTIYF.